The present T cell receptor beta chain was sequenced within a study of a mutant IDH1 vaccine in newly diagnosed glioma. Profiled with immunoSEQ multiplex PCR; TCRdb holds only in-frame clones, not every one. In the table there are about 41,000 clones, 85% to 90% of which are singletons. Indicated time point: week 35, safety follow-up. Vaccine doses each comprised 300 ug of mutant IDH1 20-mer peptide, with topical imiquimod. From germline, CDR1 is WSHSY and CDR2 SAAADI. This CDR3 has 13 amino acids. The ends were cut back, 2 bases at V and 6 bases at J, with 11 bases in the middle. As regards this clone: No antigen is known for it.

The starting material was PBMCs, obtained from a glioma patient whose treatment included an IDH1 peptide vaccine. The clonotype comes from a man aged 40-55 years with glioma. The genes are TRBV10-2 and TRBJ2-7; D unclear. CDR3 in amino acids: CASSERATSEQYV. The CDR3 bases are TGCGCCAGCAGTGAGCGAGCGACGTCCGAGCAGTACGTC.